The 9 T cell receptor beta chains given below trace back to one sample, sequenced in a study of blood T cell repertoires in COVID-19. The assay was immunoSEQ multiplex PCR, and TCRdb's table has in-frame clones only and misses some. The sample holds 100,000 to 150,000 clones, approximately 80% seen once. The sequencing input was peripheral blood. Receptor source: a human donor in a cohort sampled during active COVID-19.

The gene calls are TRBV11-2 and TRBJ1-1; D ambiguous. V was cut by 5 bases and J by 4 bases, with 14 bases left in between. CDR1 and CDR2 from the germline V gene are SGHAT and FQNNGV. The CDR3 is 14 amino acids. The chain's CDR3 is CASSPARFSTEAFF. The CDR3 DNA reads TGTGCCAGCAGCCCGGCCAGGTTTTCCACTGAAGCTTTCTTT.

The chain joins TRBV7-9 to TRBJ1-6; D is ambiguous. Germline CDR1 reads SEHNR; CDR2 reads FQNEAQ (reference sequence). V was clipped by 0 bases and J by 7 bases, with 10 bases between them. The CDR3 runs to 15 residues. The CDR3 DNA sequence: TGTGCCAGCAGCTTAGCGCCAGGAGGGAATTCACCCCTCCACTTT. Translation gives CASSLAPGGNSPLHF.

This clone was counted a few times. The genes are TRBV9 and TRBJ2-2, with TRBD2 as a possible D gene (5 bases). V gave up 3 bases and J gave up 1 base, with 10 bases separating them. Germline values: CDR1 SGDLS, CDR2 YYNGEE. The CDR3 sequence is 15 residues long. CDR3 sequence reads: CASSAGTGNTGELFF. CDR3 bases: TGTGCCAGCAGCGCGGGAACCGGGAACACCGGGGAGCTGTTTTTT. Complete variable domain (other parts from reference TRBV9 and TRBJ2-2): DSGVTQTPKHLITATGQRVTLRCSPRSGDLSVYWYQQSLDQGLQFLIQYYNGEERAKGNILERFSAQQFPDLHSELNLSSLELGDSALYFCASSAGTGNTGELFFGEGSRLTVL.

The J gene is TRBJ2-1, the V gene TRBV18; TRBD1 matches 10 bases. The V and J ends lost 4 bases and 8 bases, in that order; junction bases with no gene match: 14. The CDR3 has 17 amino acids. Per the germline V gene, CDR1 is KGHSH and CDR2 is LQKENI. The CDR3 protein is CASSLSTGTGVVDEQFF. In DNA, the CDR3 is TGTGCCAGCTCACTATCAACCGGGACAGGGGTGGTAGATGAGCAGTTCTTC.

J is TRBJ2-7 and V is TRBV19; possible D gene TRBD1, 7 bases. Germline V gene lookup returns CDR1 LNHDA and CDR2 SQIVND (reference sequence). Trimming removed 1 base from V and 3 bases from J, with 10 bases in between. The CDR3 sequence is 14 residues long. The DNA for the CDR3 is TGTGCCAGTAGTATAGGCAGGGGGGACTACGAGCAGTACTTC. Translated: CASSIGRGDYEQYF.

This chain links TRBV5-1 with TRBJ2-2; 10 positions match TRBD2. V lost 2 bases to trimming and J lost 3 bases; unmatched junction nucleotides: 10. Germline CDR1 and CDR2: SGHRS and YFSETQ. CDR3 length: 18 residues. In nucleotides, the CDR3 is TGCGCCAGCAGCTTCCCATCTAGCGGGGGTTTGGACACCGGGGAGCTGTTTTTT. This codes for CASSFPSSGGLDTGELFF.

This clone was recorded a few times. The chain is built from TRBV28 and TRBJ1-4; a possible D gene is TRBD1 (5 bases). The CDR3 sequence is 12 residues long. CDR1 and CDR2 from the germline V gene are MDHEN and SYDVKM. The ends were cut back, 6 bases at V and 7 bases at J, with 9 bases in the middle. CDR3 in amino acids: CASRGLVEKLFF. The CDR3 coding sequence is TGTGCCAGCAGGGGACTTGTTGAAAAACTGTTTTTT.

The chain is built from TRBV5-4 and TRBJ2-2; 9 bases fit TRBD1. After removal of 4 bases from V and 5 bases from J, the junction contained 6 bases not matched to a gene. The CDR3 is made up of 15 amino acids. CDR1 and CDR2 (germline): SGHNT, YYREEE (reference sequence). The CDR3 is CASSLRQGGTGELFF. CDR3 nucleotide sequence: TGTGCCAGCAGCCTTCGACAGGGGGGTACCGGGGAGCTGTTTTTT. Supplemented by reference TRBV5-4 and TRBJ2-2, the full variable domain reads ETGVTQSPTHLIKTRGQQVTLRCSSQSGHNTVSWYQQALGQGPQFIFQYYREEENGRGNFPPRFSGLQFPNYSSELNVNALELDDSALYLCASSLRQGGTGELFFGEGSRLTVL.

The chain uses TRBV7-9 and TRBJ2-1; 8 bases fit TRBD1. This CDR3 comprises 14 residues. Losses at the gene ends were 8 bases for V and 6 bases for J; bases not matched to a gene: 9. Per the germline V gene, CDR1 is SEHNR and CDR2 is FQNEAQ (reference sequence). The CDR3 coding sequence is TGTGCCAGCCGACAGGGGATCCCAACCAATGAGCAGTTCTTC. Translation gives CASRQGIPTNEQFF.